This TCR beta chain was captured in a study of blood T cell repertoires in COVID-19 (dated by TCRdb to 2018 to 2021). About the investigation overall: The collaborator samples originated in the United States, Italy and Spain and spanned the acute and convalescent phases of COVID-19. The prospective study material was composed of cDNA or gDNA derived from T cells, B-cell-depleted T cells, or PBMCs. The dataset comprised deeply sampled blood TCRbeta repertoires from subjects exposed to, actively infected with, or recovered from COVID-19. The repertoires were made available in a free public database intended to serve as a resource for research on the immune response to SARS-CoV-2. The samples were drawn from the first 160 participants of the ongoing ImmuneRACE study and from over a thousand subjects provided by 6 global collaborators. Sample metadata almost always included a de-identified subject ID, COVID-19 status, age in years and sex. HLA class I and class II types, where available, came from metadata supplied by the sample provider rather than from assay-based typing. Here is what the overall study found, with its caveats: Clinical and demographic metadata were provided uncurated, with the amount varying by source and participant.

Each collaborating institution followed its own protocols to collect whole blood in K2EDTA tubes. For TCRbeta analysis, collaborators shipped samples in one of three forms: frozen whole blood, isolated PBMCs, or DNA extracted from either of those sample types. TCRbeta CDR3 regions were amplified from genomic DNA using the immunoSEQ Assay, a bias-controlled multiplex PCR. In the original analysis: The number of nucleated cells in each sample was estimated by amplification of reference gene primers within the assay. To quantify the absolute abundance of each unique TCRbeta CDR3 rearrangement, sequence reads were collapsed and filtered. Productive Simpson clonality was computed per sample as the square root of Simpson's diversity index over productive rearrangements. TCRdb took over this immuneACCESS table, retaining in-frame rearrangements with V and J assigned. Such tables are incomplete; in checked studies, under half of the missing clones stem from an unresolved V gene, and the remainder is unexplained. The V and J calls and clone size come from that table; D and trimming were worked out from the DNA. The sample table lists 200,000 to 300,000 clones, approximately 86% of them with a count of one. The ten largest clones take up approximately 2% of the sample.

To note about this clone: Its antigen is not yet known. Base qualities are not at hand, and no much larger clone is one base apart.

The CDR3, cysteine through phenylalanine, is 15 amino acids long. The retained sequence is limited to the CDR3, 45 bases, with the frame set at the first base. The germline V end is reduced by 5 bases and the J end by 7 bases; junction bases left unmatched: 9. The germline V gene encodes CDR1 SGHTA and CDR2 FQGTGA. The sample consisted of peripheral blood. The TCR was taken from a young man with active or convalescent COVID-19. The sequence joins TRBV7-3 to TRBJ2-1; 9 junctional bases match TRBD1. Read as DNA, the sequence is TGTGCCAGCAGCCAACAGGGGGCCCTCGGGAATGAGCAGTTCTTC. Its protein is CASSQQGALGNEQFF.